This T cell receptor (beta chain) was sequenced for a study of CD8+ T cells in alopecia areata. Extraction of RNA preceded its reverse transcription into cDNA, which served as the sequencing template. Libraries were prepared by immunoSEQ multiplex PCR; TCRdb keeps only in-frame clonotypes and omits some of them. The table includes 270,000 or so clones, over 45% detected once. This clone was seen only a few times. The CDR3 sequence is 13 residues long. Germline V lookup: CDR1 MNHEY, CDR2 SMNVEV (reference sequence). The V and J ends lost 7 bases and 3 bases respectively, with 10 bases between them. Described treatment: oral pan-JAK inhibitor, 5-10 mg twice daily.

This material consisted of CD4+ T cells sorted from blood, taken at week 24, from a patient treated with tofacitinib. The clonotype originates from a human donor with alopecia areata. The chain recombines TRBV27 with TRBJ1-5; TRBD1 is a possible D gene (6 bases). CDR3 nucleotide sequence: TGTGCCAGCATGCAGGGGAACAATCAGCCCCAGCATTTT. Its translation: CASMQGNNQPQHF.